These 25 T cell receptor beta chains originate from one sample sequenced in a study of T cell responses to AZD1222 COVID-19 vaccine. This table comes from immunoSEQ multiplex PCR, and its TCRdb copy is limited to in-frame clones, with some not included. The data hold about 210,000 clones, with about 94% observed a single time. The material was peripheral blood, obtained 28 days after the second dose of the MenACWY control vaccine. The source is an adult who received the MenACWY meningococcal vaccine as a control.

Written as DNA, the CDR3 is TGTGCCAGAGGGACAGGGGGCAATCAGCCCCAGCATTTT. The encoded protein is CARGTGGNQPQHF. This chain connects TRBV2 to TRBJ1-5; 10 nucleotides align to TRBD1. This CDR3 has 13 amino acids. Germline CDR1 SNHLY, CDR2 FYNNEI. The V and J ends lost 9 bases and 2 bases, in that order; junction bases with no gene match: 1.

V is TRBV7-2 and J is TRBJ2-1; tentatively, D is TRBD1 or TRBD2 (5 bases each). V was clipped by 4 bases and J by 9 bases, with 19 bases between them. Germline V gene data show CDR1 as SGHTA and CDR2 as FQGNSA. CDR3 length: 15 amino acids. CDR3 region: CASSSTGDGRSEQFF. In nucleotides, the CDR3 is TGTGCCAGCAGCTCCACCGGGGACGGGCGCAGTGAGCAGTTCTTC. The whole variable domain, filled in from reference TRBV7-2 and TRBJ2-1, reads GAGVSQSPSNKVTEKGKDVELRCDPISGHTALYWYRQSLGQGLEFLIYFQGNSAPDKSGLPSDRFSAERTGGSVSTLTIQRTQQEDSAVYLCASSSTGDGRSEQFFGPGTRLTVL.

The rearrangement uses TRBV5-8 and TRBJ2-7, with D unresolved. Trimming cost V 4 bases and J 4 bases, with 12 bases left between them. This CDR3 is 13 amino acids long. The V gene's germline CDR1 is SGHTS and CDR2 YDEGEE. The CDR3 DNA sequence: TGTGCCAGCAGCCCAGAGTGGGCTTACGAGCAGTACTTC. Translated: CASSPEWAYEQYF.

Comments on this clone: The sample carries other DNA sequences with the same CDR3. The rearrangement uses TRBV6-2 or TRBV6-3 and TRBJ1-3, with D perhaps TRBD1 (5 bases). Germline values: CDR1 MNHEY, CDR2 SVGEGT. V shed 4 bases and J shed 7 bases, with 8 bases lying between them. The CDR3 length is 12 residues. The CDR3 loop reads CASSLSGNTIYF. CDR3 nucleotide sequence: TGTGCCAGCAGTTTATCAGGGAACACCATATATTTT.

Concerning this clone: The sample contains more than one DNA sequence encoding this CDR3. The CDR3 spells CASSQEGQPQHF. The CDR3 region has the DNA TGTGCCAGCAGCCAAGAGGGTCAGCCCCAGCATTTT. The chain has TRBV3-1 (or the pseudogene TRBV3-2) and TRBJ1-5; D is uncertain. V was shortened by 0 bases and J by 6 bases, with 3 bases between the two germline ends. The V gene's germline CDR1 is LGHDT and CDR2 YNNKEL (reference sequence). The CDR3 loop spans 12 amino acids.

The gene calls are TRBV20-1 and TRBJ2-7; D may be TRBD1 or TRBD2 (6 bases each). CDR1 DFQATT and CDR2 SNEGSKA come from the germline V gene (reference sequence). The CDR3 contains 11 residues. Trimming removed 3 bases from V and 7 bases from J, with 10 bases in between. The CDR3 region has the DNA TGCAGTGCTAGGGGGGGCGATGAGCAGTACTTC. Residues: CSARGGDEQYF.

The rearrangement uses TRBV28 and TRBJ2-2, with a tentative D call TRBD2 (7 bases). This CDR3 comprises 17 residues. Germline CDR1 and CDR2: MDHEN and SYDVKM. V was cut by 5 bases and J by 6 bases, with 22 bases left in between. The CDR3 DNA is TGTGCCAGCAGTCCCGGGGGGCAGAATACCGGACCCGGGGAGCTGTTTTTT. This gives the protein CASSPGGQNTGPGELFF.

The chain links TRBV6-5 to TRBJ2-5, with D perhaps TRBD2 (7 bases). Germline CDR1 is MNHEY and CDR2 is SVGAGI. The CDR3 covers 15 residues. Deletions cut 7 bases from V and 2 bases from J, with 17 bases between. The DNA of the CDR3 is TGTGCCAGCACCGCCCGGGGGGCGGGACAAGAGACCCAGTACTTC. Translated, it gives CASTARGAGQETQYF.

The CDR3 here is CASSASMNTEAFF. In nucleotides, the CDR3 is TGTGCCAGCAGTGCTAGCATGAACACTGAAGCTTTCTTT. This rearrangement joins TRBV28 to TRBJ1-1; D remains ambiguous. Germline CDR1 and CDR2: MDHEN and SYDVKM. The CDR3 has 13 residues. V lost 5 bases, J lost 0 bases, and 7 bases lay in between. Full variable domain (rest looked up from reference TRBV28 and TRBJ1-1): DVKVTQSSRYLVKRTGEKVFLECVQDMDHENMFWYRQDPGLGLRLIYFSYDVKMKEKGDIPEGYSVSREKKERFSLILESASTNQTSMYLCASSASMNTEAFFGQGTRLTVV.

The V call is TRBV7-3, the J call TRBJ2-3; 11 nucleotides line up with TRBD2. CDR1 is SGHTA, CDR2 FQGTGA, per germline. The CDR3 runs to 15 residues. The J segment lost 0 bases and the V segment lost 5 bases, leaving 1 base of the junction unmatched. CDR3 DNA sequence: TGTGCCAGCAGCCGGACTAGCGGGAGCACAGATACGCAGTATTTT. It is translated as CASSRTSGSTDTQYF.

The genes are TRBV19 and TRBJ1-2; D unclear. From germline, CDR1 is LNHDA and CDR2 SQIVND (reference sequence). Deletions cut 3 bases from V and 5 bases from J, with 13 bases between. The CDR3 spans 14 residues. The CDR3 DNA is TGTGCCAGTAGTATTAGCCAGGAATTTTATGGCTACACCTTC. Amino acid sequence: CASSISQEFYGYTF.

This chain uses TRBV6-5 with TRBJ2-1; possibly TRBD1 for D (5 bases). Looked up from germline, CDR1 is MNHEY and CDR2 is SVGAGI. This CDR3 has 14 residues. The germline V and J ends were trimmed by 8 bases and 5 bases, with 16 bases remaining between them. The CDR3 sequence is CASRIGQTNNEQFF. CDR3 nucleotides: TGTGCCAGCCGGATCGGACAAACCAACAATGAGCAGTTCTTC.

V is TRBV5-4 and J is TRBJ1-1, with 11 bases aligning to TRBD1. The germline V gene encodes CDR1 SGHNT and CDR2 YYREEE (reference sequence). The CDR3 loop spans 16 amino acids. The V segment lost 4 bases and the J segment 5 bases; nucleotides outside the gene matches: 10. The CDR3 here is CASSRDAGTGGTEAFF. CDR3 DNA: TGTGCCAGCAGCCGGGATGCCGGGACAGGGGGTACTGAAGCTTTCTTT.

The chain links TRBV5-1 to TRBJ2-5; TRBD1 agrees at 7 bases. From germline, CDR1 is SGHRS and CDR2 YFSETQ. The CDR3 spans 14 residues. The junction had 2 bases not matched to a gene; V was cut back by 2 bases and J by 1 base. DNA of the CDR3: TGCGCCAGCAGCTTAGGGACAGCCCAAGAGACCCAGTACTTC. Translating it yields CASSLGTAQETQYF.

The chain links TRBV6-2 or TRBV6-3 to TRBJ1-3; D is ambiguous. Germline CDR1 and CDR2: MNHEY and SVGEGT. Deletions cut 0 bases from V and 4 bases from J, with 1 base between. This CDR3 comprises 12 residues. The CDR3 sequence is CASSYSGNTIYF. CDR3 bases: TGTGCCAGCAGTTACTCGGGAAACACCATATATTTT.

Details on this clone: In the same sample, other DNA sequences code for this CDR3. The genes are TRBV5-1 and TRBJ2-5; 13 bases agree with TRBD2. The CDR3 length is 16 residues. The V segment lost 4 bases and the J segment 0 bases; nucleotides outside the gene matches: 3. Germline V gene lookup returns CDR1 SGHRS and CDR2 YFSETQ. In DNA, the CDR3 is TGCGCCAGCAGCCTTGGACTAGCGGGAGACCAAGAGACCCAGTACTTC. Encoded protein: CASSLGLAGDQETQYF.

The chain carries TRBV5-1 and TRBJ2-1, with 7 bases fitting TRBD1. Looked up from germline, CDR1 is SGHRS and CDR2 is YFSETQ. CDR3 length: 11 residues. V lost 4 bases, J lost 10 bases, and 2 bases stayed unmatched. CDR3 sequence (DNA): TGCGCCAGCAGCCAGGGACAGGAGCAGTTCTTC. Translation: CASSQGQEQFF.

The V and J genes are TRBV6-2 or TRBV6-3 and TRBJ1-5, with D unclear. Germline-derived CDR1 and CDR2 are MNHEY and SVGEGT. The CDR3 totals 12 residues. The germline V and J ends were trimmed by 0 bases and 7 bases, with 4 bases remaining between them. CDR3 loop: CASSYSVQPQHF. As DNA, the CDR3 is TGTGCCAGCAGTTACTCGGTACAGCCCCAGCATTTT.

This chain links TRBV30 with TRBJ1-2; D call uncertain. The ends were cut back, 4 bases at V and 1 base at J, with 13 bases in the middle. This CDR3 is built from 14 residues. The germline gives CDR1 GTSNPN, CDR2 SVGIG (reference sequence). CDR3 DNA sequence: TGTGCCTGGAACAGACTAATTCGTAACTATGGCTACACCTTC. Translating gives CAWNRLIRNYGYTF.

The chain uses TRBV25-1 and TRBJ1-6; 9 bases map to TRBD1. The CDR3 has 14 residues. V shed 7 bases, J shed 3 bases, and the junction held 1 base outside the gene matches. CDR1 is MGHDK and CDR2 is SYGVNS in the germline V gene. The CDR3 sequence is CASKGQGYNSPLHF. CDR3 sequence (DNA): TGTGCCAGCAAGGGACAGGGCTATAATTCACCCCTCCACTTT. The full variable domain, rest sourced from reference TRBV25-1 and TRBJ1-6, is EADIYQTPRYLVIGTGKKITLECSQTMGHDKMYWYQQDPGMELHLIHYSYGVNSTEKGDLSSESTVSRIRTEHFPLTLESARPSHTSQYLCASKGQGYNSPLHFGNGTRLTVT.

The chain joins TRBV9 to TRBJ1-1, with unresolved D. The V and J ends lost 2 bases and 0 bases respectively, with 8 bases between them. Germline assignment: CDR1 SGDLS and CDR2 YYNGEE. CDR3 size: 14 residues. The CDR3 reads CASSVLDLNTEAFF. The CDR3 nucleotides read TGTGCCAGCAGCGTCCTGGATCTGAACACTGAAGCTTTCTTT.

This clone has only one observation. This CDR3 is also generated by other DNA sequences in the sample. The chain has TRBV30 and TRBJ1-5; TRBD1 matches 10 bases. There are 14 residues in the CDR3. The V and J ends lost 2 bases and 5 bases, in that order; junction bases with no gene match: 3. CDR1 is GTSNPN and CDR2 is SVGIG in the germline V gene (reference sequence). The CDR3 loop is CAWSSGTGDQPQHF. The CDR3 DNA reads TGTGCCTGGAGTAGTGGGACAGGGGATCAGCCCCAGCATTTT.

The chain carries TRBV7-9 and TRBJ2-7; 13 bases align to TRBD2. Germline V gives CDR1 SEHNR, CDR2 FQNEAQ (reference sequence). V lost 6 bases to trimming and J lost 5 bases; unmatched junction nucleotides: 4. The CDR3 totals 14 residues. The CDR3, as DNA: TGTGCCAGCAGGTCAGGACTAGCGGGAGACGAGCAGTACTTC. Translated, it gives CASRSGLAGDEQYF.

The genes are TRBV5-8 and TRBJ1-6, with a weak D call TRBD1 (5 bases). CDR3 length equals 16 residues. Per the germline V gene, CDR1 is SGHTS and CDR2 is YDEGEE. Trimming cost V 4 bases and J 0 bases, with 11 bases left between them. This chain's CDR3 is CASSRDGGSYNSPLHF. DNA of the CDR3: TGTGCCAGCAGCAGGGACGGAGGCTCCTATAATTCACCCCTCCACTTT.

This sequence joins TRBV4-1 and TRBJ2-2; TRBD2 might be the D (6 bases). The germline V gene encodes CDR1 MGHRA and CDR2 YSYEKL. There are 15 residues in the CDR3. With 4 bases removed from V and 4 bases from J, the gap between germline ends came to 13 bases. CDR3 DNA: TGCGCCAGCAGCCGCGGGACCGGTTCCACCGGGGAGCTGTTTTTT. Encoded protein: CASSRGTGSTGELFF.